The clone carrying this TCR beta chain was seen a handful of times. Its antigen is undetermined. The same CDR3 arises from other DNA sequences in this sample as well. The entry originates in a study of a mutant IDH1 vaccine in newly diagnosed glioma. Germline CDR1 is LNHDA and CDR2 is SQIVND (reference sequence). This CDR3 region has 14 residues. V was cut by 3 bases and J by 4 bases, with 12 bases left in between. The repertoire was sequenced with immunoSEQ multiplex PCR; TCRdb's copy has only in-frame clones and lacks some. The sample includes 30,000 to 40,000 clones, roughly 75% seen only once; the top ten take approximately 2.9%. As for time point: week 35, safety follow-up. Vaccine doses each comprised 300 ug of mutant IDH1 20-mer peptide, with topical imiquimod.

The sequencing here drew on PBMCs, taken from a glioma patient whose treatment included an IDH1 peptide vaccine. The chain combines TRBV19 with TRBJ1-1; D is ambiguous. This clonotype was sampled from a man in his forties with glioma. Some clones in this sample may be carry-over from other donors' samples. CDR3 sequence (DNA): TGTGCCAGTAGTATCGGCGGTCTGGGCACTGAAGCTTTCTTT. It yields the protein CASSIGGLGTEAFF. The full variable domain, its missing parts supplied by reference TRBV19 and TRBJ1-1, is DGGITQSPKYLFRKEGQNVTLSCEQNLNHDAMYWYRQDPGQGLRLIYYSQIVNDFQKGDIAEGYSVSREKKESFPLTVTSAQKNPTAFYLCASSIGGLGTEAFFGQGTRLTVV.